A selection of T cell receptor beta chains follows, all from one sample in a study of T cell responses to AZD1222 COVID-19 vaccine. Only in-frame clones appear in the TCRdb table, and some are missing; sequencing was by immunoSEQ multiplex PCR. This table has just under 95,000 clones, just over 90% appearing once. This specimen was peripheral blood, taken on day 0 of AZD1222 vaccination. The receptors derive from an adult in good health. Each CDR3 is given with its conserved first and last residue. D genes are given only for firm matches. Not every row has a clone size; where given, it reads once, few, many or a size class.

abundance	j_gene	d_gene	v_gene	CDR3aa	CDR3nt
NA	TRBJ1-5	NA	TRBV12-3/TRBV12-4	CASSWGGQPQHF	TGTGCCAGCAGTTGGGGCGGACAGCCCCAGCATTTT
NA	TRBJ2-5	TRBD2	TRBV7-2	CASSTSGETQYF	TGTGCCAGCAGCACTAGCGGAGAGACCCAGTACTTC
NA	TRBJ2-7	TRBD1	TRBV7-9	CASSSRTGAHEQYF	TGTGCCAGCAGTTCTAGGACAGGGGCCCACGAGCAGTACTTC
few	TRBJ2-2	TRBD1	TRBV4-1	CASSQDAGRGRSVGELFF	TGCGCCAGCAGCCAAGATGCGGGCAGGGGGCGATCGGTCGGGGAGCTGTTTTTT
NA	TRBJ2-2	NA	TRBV21-1	CASPTRRGVYAGELFF	TGTGCCAGCCCCACTCGCAGGGGAGTTTACGCCGGGGAGCTGTTTTTT
NA	TRBJ1-6	NA	TRBV10-3	CAISESNIDNSPLHF	TGTGCCATCAGTGAGTCTAACATAGATAATTCACCCCTCCACTTT
NA	TRBJ1-1	NA	TRBV6-5	CASTHTGKGGTEAFF	TGTGCCAGCACCCACACCGGGAAGGGTGGGACTGAAGCTTTCTTT
NA	TRBJ1-2	TRBD1	TRBV6-6	CASRGTERLGGYGYTF	TGTGCCAGCAGGGGGACAGAACGGCTGGGGGGGTATGGCTACACCTTC
NA	TRBJ1-1	TRBD1	TRBV7-2	CASSLVVWDSFTEAFF	TGTGCCAGCAGCTTAGTTGTTTGGGACAGCTTCACTGAAGCTTTCTTT
NA	TRBJ2-1	NA	TRBV6-4	CASSDAESNEQFF	TGTGCCAGCAGTGACGCCGAGAGTAATGAGCAGTTCTTC
NA	TRBJ1-3	NA	TRBV10-3	CAIRGTGNTIYF	TGTGCCATCAGGGGGACGGGAAACACCATATATTTT
few	TRBJ2-7	NA	TRBV20-1	CSASWHYEQYF	TGCAGTGCTAGTTGGCATTACGAGCAGTACTTC
NA	TRBJ2-5	TRBD2	TRBV20-1	CSASPWGSGGAGETQYF	TGCAGTGCTAGTCCCTGGGGGAGCGGGGGGGCCGGAGAGACCCAGTACTTC
NA	TRBJ1-6	NA	TRBV5-8	CASSLGIYSPLHF	TGTGCCAGCAGCTTGGGCATCTACTCACCCCTCCACTTT
NA	TRBJ2-5	NA	TRBV11-3	CASSQDGGKETQYF	TGTGCCAGCAGCCAAGACGGGGGCAAAGAGACCCAGTACTTC
NA	TRBJ2-3	TRBD1	TRBV14	CASSLTGQRIGTDTQYF	TGTGCCAGCAGCCTAACGGGACAGCGGATCGGCACAGATACGCAGTATTTT
NA	TRBJ1-6	NA	TRBV27	CASSLKTEGSPLHF	TGTGCCAGCAGTTTAAAAACTGAGGGATCACCCCTCCACTTT
NA	TRBJ2-1	TRBD2	TRBV28	CASSLSGGVYNEQFF	TGTGCCAGCAGCTTGAGCGGGGGGGTTTACAATGAGCAGTTCTTC
NA	TRBJ1-6	NA	TRBV6-4	CASSEPLNSPLHF	TGTGCCAGCAGTGAACCCCTTAATTCACCCCTCCACTTT
NA	TRBJ1-3	NA	TRBV18	CASSPPDGNTIYF	TGTGCCAGCTCACCACCGGATGGAAACACCATATATTTT
NA	TRBJ1-6	TRBD1	TRBV7-9	CASSAGQPRTPLHF	TGTGCCAGCAGCGCGGGACAGCCTAGGACACCCCTCCACTTT
NA	TRBJ2-6	TRBD1	TRBV15	CATSRGHLQGLQTNVLTF	TGTGCCACCAGCAGAGGACACTTACAGGGGCTCCAGACCAACGTCCTGACTTTC
NA	TRBJ1-5	NA	TRBV2	CASTLGANNQPQHF	TGTGCCAGCACCCTGGGGGCGAACAATCAGCCCCAGCATTTT
NA	TRBJ2-1	NA	TRBV12-3/TRBV12-4	CASRFTSLNEQFF	TGTGCCAGCAGGTTTACTAGCCTGAATGAGCAGTTCTTC
NA	TRBJ1-1	NA	TRBV20-1	CSAGGGLNTEAFF	TGCAGTGCTGGTGGTGGGCTGAACACTGAAGCTTTCTTT
NA	TRBJ1-2	TRBD1	TRBV5-5	CASSLSVRDRGEYGYTF	TGTGCCAGCAGCTTGAGTGTTCGGGACAGGGGAGAGTATGGCTACACCTTC
NA	TRBJ1-4	TRBD1	TRBV2	CASRGQGGEKLFF	TGTGCCAGCAGGGGACAGGGGGGAGAAAAACTGTTTTTT
NA	TRBJ1-2	TRBD1	TRBV28	CASSTTGTGIIGYTF	TGTGCCAGCAGTACAACCGGGACAGGGATAATTGGCTACACCTTC
NA	TRBJ1-5	TRBD1	TRBV5-6	CASSQGDYSNQPQHF	TGTGCCAGCAGCCAGGGGGATTATAGCAATCAGCCCCAGCATTTT
NA	TRBJ1-6	NA	TRBV3-1/TRBV3-2	CASSPRVGNSPLHF	TGTGCCAGCAGCCCCAGGGTGGGCAATTCACCCCTCCACTTT
NA	TRBJ2-3	NA	TRBV7-2	CASSSGGPLTDTQYF	TGTGCCAGCAGCTCCGGGGGGCCCCTCACAGATACGCAGTATTTT